What follows describes a single TCR beta chain. The antigen remains undetermined. V shed 4 bases and J shed 1 base, with 13 bases lying between them. The length of the CDR3 is 14 residues. Germline values: CDR1 DFQATT, CDR2 SNEGSKA (reference sequence). This entry belongs to a study of T-cell memory formation after mild COVID-19. Study-wide findings and caveats: Pre-infection memory harbored some responding clones, suggesting cross-reactive memory joined. Contracting CD8+ clones were enriched in EMRA, CD4+ mainly in CM and EM.

Employing constant-segment primers, 5'RACE generated TCR alpha and TCR beta cDNA libraries bearing sample barcodes and UMIs. MiXCR was run by TCRdb on the 5' RACE reads, yielding one entry per CDR3 protein. The sample includes 200,000 to 300,000 distinct CDR3 sequences, 15% to 19% of them seen just once. The sample taken for sequencing was PBMCs or a T cell subset sorted from them (not recorded which). This receptor was identified in an adult woman who had mild COVID-19 (a few samples of this study predate the infection). Cell type and time point are not known. The rearrangement joins TRBV20-1 to TRBJ1-1; no clear D gene. The CDR3 DNA reads TGCAGTGCTAAGGACCCCAGAGCGAACACTGAAGCTTTCTTT. Protein product: CSAKDPRANTEAFF.